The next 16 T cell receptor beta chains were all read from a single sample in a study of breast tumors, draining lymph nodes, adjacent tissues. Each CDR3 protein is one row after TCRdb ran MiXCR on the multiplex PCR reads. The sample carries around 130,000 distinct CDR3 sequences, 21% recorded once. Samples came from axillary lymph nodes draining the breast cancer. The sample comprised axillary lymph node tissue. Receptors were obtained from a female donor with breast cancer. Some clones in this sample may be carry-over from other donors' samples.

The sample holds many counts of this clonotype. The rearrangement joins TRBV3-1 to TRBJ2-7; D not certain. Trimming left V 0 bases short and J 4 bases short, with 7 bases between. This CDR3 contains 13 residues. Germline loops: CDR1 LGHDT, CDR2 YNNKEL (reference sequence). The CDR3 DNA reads TGTGCCAGCAGCCAAGATCCCGAGTACGAGCAGTACTTC. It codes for CASSQDPEYEQYF.

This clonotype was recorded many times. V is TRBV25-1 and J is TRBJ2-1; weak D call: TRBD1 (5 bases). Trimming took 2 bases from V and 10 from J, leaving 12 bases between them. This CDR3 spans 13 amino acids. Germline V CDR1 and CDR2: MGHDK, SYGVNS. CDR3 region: CASSERRVQEQFF. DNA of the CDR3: TGTGCCAGCAGTGAACGCAGGGTACAGGAGCAGTTCTTC.

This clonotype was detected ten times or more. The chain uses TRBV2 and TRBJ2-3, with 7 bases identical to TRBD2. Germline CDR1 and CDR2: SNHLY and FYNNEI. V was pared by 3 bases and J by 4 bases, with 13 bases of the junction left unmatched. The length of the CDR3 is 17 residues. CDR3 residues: CASSEGGVGSGADTQYF. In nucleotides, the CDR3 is TGTGCCAGCAGTGAGGGCGGTGTGGGAAGCGGGGCAGATACGCAGTATTTT.

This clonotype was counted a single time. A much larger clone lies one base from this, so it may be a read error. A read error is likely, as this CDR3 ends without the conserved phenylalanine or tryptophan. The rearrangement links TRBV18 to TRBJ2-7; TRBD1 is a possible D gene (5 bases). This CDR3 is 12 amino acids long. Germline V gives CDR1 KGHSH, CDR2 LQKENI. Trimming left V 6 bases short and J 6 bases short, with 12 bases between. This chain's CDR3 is CASSSAGPEQYL. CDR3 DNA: TGTGCCAGCTCCTCGGCAGGGCCCGAGCAGTACCTC.

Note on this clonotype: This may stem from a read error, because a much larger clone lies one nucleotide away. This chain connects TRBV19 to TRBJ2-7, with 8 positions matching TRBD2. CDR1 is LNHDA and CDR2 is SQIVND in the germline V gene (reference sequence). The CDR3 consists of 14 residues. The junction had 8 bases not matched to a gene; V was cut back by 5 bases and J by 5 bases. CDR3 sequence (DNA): TGTGCCAGTAGTTTATCGCGGGAGGTTGACGAGCAGTACTTC. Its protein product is CASSLSREVDEQYF.

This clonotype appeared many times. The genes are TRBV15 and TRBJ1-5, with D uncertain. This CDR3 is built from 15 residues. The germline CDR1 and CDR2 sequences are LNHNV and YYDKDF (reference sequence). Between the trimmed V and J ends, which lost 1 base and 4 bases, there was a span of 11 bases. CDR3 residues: CATSRGETANQPQHF. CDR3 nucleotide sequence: TGTGCCACCAGCAGAGGTGAAACAGCTAATCAGCCCCAGCATTTT. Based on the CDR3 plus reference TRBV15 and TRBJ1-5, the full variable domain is DAMVIQNPRYQVTQFGKPVTLSCSQTLNHNVMYWYQQKSSQAPKLLFHYYDKDFNNEADTPDNFQSRRPNTSFCFLDIRSPGLGDTAMYLCATSRGETANQPQHFGDGTRLSIL.

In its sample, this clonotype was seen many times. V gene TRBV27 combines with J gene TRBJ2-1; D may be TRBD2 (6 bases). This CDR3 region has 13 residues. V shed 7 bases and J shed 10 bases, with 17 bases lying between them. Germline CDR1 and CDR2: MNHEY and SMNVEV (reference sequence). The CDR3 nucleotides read TGTGCCAGCACAGTGGGGGGAGATGGAGAGCAGTTCTTC. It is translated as CASTVGGDGEQFF.

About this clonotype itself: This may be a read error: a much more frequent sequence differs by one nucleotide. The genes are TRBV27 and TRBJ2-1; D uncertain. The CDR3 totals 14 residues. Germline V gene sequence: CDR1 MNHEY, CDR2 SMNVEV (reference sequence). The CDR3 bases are TGTGCCAGCAAGGCGCAAAACTCCTACGATGAGCAGTTCTTC. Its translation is CASKAQNSYDEQFF.

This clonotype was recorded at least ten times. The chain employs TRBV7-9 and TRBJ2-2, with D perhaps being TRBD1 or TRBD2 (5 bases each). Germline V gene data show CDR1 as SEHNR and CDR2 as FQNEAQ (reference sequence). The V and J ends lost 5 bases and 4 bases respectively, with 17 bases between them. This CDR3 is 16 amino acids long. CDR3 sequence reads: CASSHRSGTGTGELFF. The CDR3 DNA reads TGTGCCAGCAGCCATCGCTCCGGGACCGGCACCGGGGAGCTGTTTTTT. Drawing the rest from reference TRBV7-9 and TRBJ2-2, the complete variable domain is DTGVSQNPRHKITKRGQNVTFRCDPISEHNRLYWYRQTLGQGPEFLTYFQNEAQLEKSRLLSDRFSAERPKGSFSTLEIQRTEQGDSAMYLCASSHRSGTGTGELFFGEGSRLTVL.

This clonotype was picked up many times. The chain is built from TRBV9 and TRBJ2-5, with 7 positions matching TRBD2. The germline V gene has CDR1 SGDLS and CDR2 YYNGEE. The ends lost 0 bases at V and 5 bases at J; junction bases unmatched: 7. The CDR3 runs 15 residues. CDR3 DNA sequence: TGTGCCAGCAGCGTAGGCCGCGGGAGTAGGGAGACCCAGTACTTC. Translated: CASSVGRGSRETQYF. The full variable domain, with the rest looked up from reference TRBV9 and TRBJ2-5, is DSGVTQTPKHLITATGQRVTLRCSPRSGDLSVYWYQQSLDQGLQFLIQYYNGEERAKGNILERFSAQQFPDLHSELNLSSLELGDSALYFCASSVGRGSRETQYFGPGTRLLVL.

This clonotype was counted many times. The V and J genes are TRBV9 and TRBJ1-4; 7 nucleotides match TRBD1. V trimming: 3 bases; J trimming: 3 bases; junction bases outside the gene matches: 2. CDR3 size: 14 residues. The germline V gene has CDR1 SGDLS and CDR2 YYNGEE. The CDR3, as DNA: TGTGCCAGCAGCGCAGGGGGTTCTAATGAAAAACTGTTTTTT. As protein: CASSAGGSNEKLFF.

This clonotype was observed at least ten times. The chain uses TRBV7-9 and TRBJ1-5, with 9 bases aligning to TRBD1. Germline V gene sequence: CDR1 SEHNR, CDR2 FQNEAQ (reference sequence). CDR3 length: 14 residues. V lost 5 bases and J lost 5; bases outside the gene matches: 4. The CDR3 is CASSLGTGHQPQHF. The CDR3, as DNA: TGTGCCAGCAGCCTAGGGACAGGGCATCAGCCCCAGCATTTT.

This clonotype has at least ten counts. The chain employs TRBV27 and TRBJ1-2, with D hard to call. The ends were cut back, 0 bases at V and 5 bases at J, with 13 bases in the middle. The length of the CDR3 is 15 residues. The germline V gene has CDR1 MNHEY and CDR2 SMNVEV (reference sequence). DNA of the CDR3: TGTGCCAGCAGTTTATCCATGGGCTCGTATTATGGCTACACCTTC. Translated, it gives CASSLSMGSYYGYTF.

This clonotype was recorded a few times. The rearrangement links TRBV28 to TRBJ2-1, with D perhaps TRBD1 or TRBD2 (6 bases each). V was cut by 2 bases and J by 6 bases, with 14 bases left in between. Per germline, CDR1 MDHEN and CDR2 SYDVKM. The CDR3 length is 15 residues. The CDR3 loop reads CASSLPSGGGNEQFF. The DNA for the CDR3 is TGTGCCAGCAGTTTACCCAGCGGAGGGGGCAATGAGCAGTTCTTC.

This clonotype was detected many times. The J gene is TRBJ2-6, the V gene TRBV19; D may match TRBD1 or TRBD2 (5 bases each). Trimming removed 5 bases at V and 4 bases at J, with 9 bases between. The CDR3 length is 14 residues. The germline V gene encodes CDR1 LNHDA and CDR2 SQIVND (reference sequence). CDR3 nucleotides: TGTGCCAGTAGTTCGGGGCCCGGGGCCAACGTCCTGACTTTC. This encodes CASSSGPGANVLTF.

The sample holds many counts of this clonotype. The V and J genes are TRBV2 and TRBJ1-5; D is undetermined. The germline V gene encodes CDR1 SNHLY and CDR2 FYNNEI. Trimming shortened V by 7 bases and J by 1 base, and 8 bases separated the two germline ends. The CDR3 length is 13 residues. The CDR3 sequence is CASTAESNQPQHF. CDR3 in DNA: TGTGCCAGCACCGCGGAAAGCAATCAGCCCCAGCATTTT. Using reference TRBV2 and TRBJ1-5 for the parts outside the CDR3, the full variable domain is EPEVTQTPSHQVTQMGQEVILRCVPISNHLYFYWYRQILGQKVEFLVSFYNNEISEKSEIFDDQFSVERPDGSNFTLKIRSTKLEDSAMYFCASTAESNQPQHFGDGTRLSIL.